This TCR beta chain originates from a study of monozygotic twins with inflammatory bowel disease. In the case of this clonotype: Its cognate antigen is unknown.

Regarding the study as a whole: Twins with IBD were found to have lower TCRbeta diversity (inverse Simpson) than healthy co-twins.

The template switching step added UMIs that contained a 6-nucleotide sample barcode. TCRdb reprocessed the 5' RACE reads, keeping one entry per CDR3 protein, no DNA. The sample is made up of a few hundred thousand distinct CDR3 sequences, and the top ten hold more than 2% of it. Germline CDR1 and CDR2: MDHEN and SYDVKM. This CDR3 spans 13 amino acids. The gene calls are TRBV28 and TRBJ2-7; the D gene TCRdb calls, TRBD2, cannot be checked with no DNA. The sequence was obtained from a human donor with ulcerative colitis or Crohn's disease, or a healthy co-twin of an affected twin (not recorded which). Sequences were obtained from blood. The CDR3 spells CASSKSPEGQQYF.